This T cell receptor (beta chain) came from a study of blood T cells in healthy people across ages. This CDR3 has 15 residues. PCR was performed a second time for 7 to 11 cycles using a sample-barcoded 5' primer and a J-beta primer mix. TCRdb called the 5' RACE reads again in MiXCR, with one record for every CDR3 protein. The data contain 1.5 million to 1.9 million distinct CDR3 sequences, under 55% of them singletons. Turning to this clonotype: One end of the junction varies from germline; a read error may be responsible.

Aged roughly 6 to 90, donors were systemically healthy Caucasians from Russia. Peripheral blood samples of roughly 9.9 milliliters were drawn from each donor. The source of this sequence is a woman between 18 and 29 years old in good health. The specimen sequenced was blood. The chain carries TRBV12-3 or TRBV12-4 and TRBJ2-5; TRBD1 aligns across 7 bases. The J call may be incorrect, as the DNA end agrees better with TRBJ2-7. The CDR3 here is CDSTTGELRSYEQYF. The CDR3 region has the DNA TGTGACAGCACTACAGGGGAATTGCGCTCCTACGAGCAGTACTTC.